This T cell receptor (beta chain) comes out of a study of early T cells in non-severe SARS-CoV-2 infection. On the study more broadly: With bulk RNA from unsorted whole blood as input, sequencing yielded unpaired chains.

Attachment of unique molecular identifiers to individual cDNA molecules was performed. One entry per CDR3 protein results from TCRdb running MiXCR on the 5' RACE reads. The sample lists some 61,000 distinct CDR3 sequences, roughly 9% seen once, with 3.9% in the top ten. CDR3 length equals 14 residues. V lost 3 bases to trimming and J lost 5 bases, with 10 bases between them. CDR1 and CDR2 (germline): KGHSH, LQKENI. Sequenced here: whole blood, sampled at baseline. The origin of this receptor is an adult who was a healthcare worker with PCR-confirmed SARS-CoV-2 infection or an uninfected control (not recorded which). The V gene is TRBV18, the J gene TRBJ1-4; TRBD1 is a possible D gene (5 bases). The CDR3 reads CASSPQGPNEKLFF. The CDR3 coding sequence is TGTGCCAGCTCACCCCAGGGACCAAATGAAAAACTGTTTTTT. The variable domain in full, with the rest retrieved from reference TRBV18 and TRBJ1-4, is NAGVMQNPRHLVRRRGQEARLRCSPMKGHSHVYWYRQLPEEGLKFMVYLQKENIIDESGMPKERFSAEFPKEGPSILRIQQVVRGDSAAYFCASSPQGPNEKLFFGSGTQLSVL.